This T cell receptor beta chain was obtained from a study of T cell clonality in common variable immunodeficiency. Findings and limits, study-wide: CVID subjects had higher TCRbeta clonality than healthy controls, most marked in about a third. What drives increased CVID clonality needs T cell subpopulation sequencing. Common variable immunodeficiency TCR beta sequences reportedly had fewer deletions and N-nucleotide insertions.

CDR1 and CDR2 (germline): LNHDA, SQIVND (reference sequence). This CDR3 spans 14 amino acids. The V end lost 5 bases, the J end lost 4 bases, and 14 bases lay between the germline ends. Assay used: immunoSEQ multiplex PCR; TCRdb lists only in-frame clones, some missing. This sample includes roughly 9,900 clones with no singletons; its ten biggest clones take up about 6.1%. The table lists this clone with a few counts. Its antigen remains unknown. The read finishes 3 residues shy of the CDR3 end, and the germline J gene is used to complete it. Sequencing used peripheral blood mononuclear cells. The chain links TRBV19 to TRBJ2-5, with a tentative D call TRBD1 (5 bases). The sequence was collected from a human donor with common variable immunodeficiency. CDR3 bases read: TGTGCCAGTAGTGATATAGGGGCTGGAGAGACC. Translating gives CASSDIGAGET. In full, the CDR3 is CASSDIGAGETQYF.